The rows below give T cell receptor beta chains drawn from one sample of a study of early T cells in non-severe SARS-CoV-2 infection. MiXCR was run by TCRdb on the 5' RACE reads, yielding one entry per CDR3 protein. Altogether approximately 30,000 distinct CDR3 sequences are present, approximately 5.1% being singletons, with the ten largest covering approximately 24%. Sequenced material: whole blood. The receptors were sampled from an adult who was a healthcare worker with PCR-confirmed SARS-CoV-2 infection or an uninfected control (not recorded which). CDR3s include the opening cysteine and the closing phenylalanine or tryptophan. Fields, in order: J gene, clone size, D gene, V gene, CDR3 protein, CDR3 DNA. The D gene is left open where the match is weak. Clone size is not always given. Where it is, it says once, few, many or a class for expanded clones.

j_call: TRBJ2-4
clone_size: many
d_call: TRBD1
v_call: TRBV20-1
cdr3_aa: CSPKGQGFDIQYF
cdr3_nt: TGCAGCCCAAAGGGACAGGGTTTTGACATTCAGTACTTC

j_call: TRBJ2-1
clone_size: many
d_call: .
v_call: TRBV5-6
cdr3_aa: CASSFPGSGQFF
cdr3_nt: TGTGCCAGCAGCTTCCCTGGGAGCGGGCAGTTCTTC

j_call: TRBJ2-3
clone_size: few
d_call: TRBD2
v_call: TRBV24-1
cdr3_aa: CATSAGGAGVSDTQYF
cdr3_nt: TGTGCCACCAGTGCGGGCGGAGCGGGAGTGTCAGATACGCAGTATTTT

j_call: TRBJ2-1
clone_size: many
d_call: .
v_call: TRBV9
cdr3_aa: CASSVGASAELNEQFF
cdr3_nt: TGTGCCAGCAGCGTAGGGGCTTCCGCCGAATTAAATGAGCAGTTCTTC

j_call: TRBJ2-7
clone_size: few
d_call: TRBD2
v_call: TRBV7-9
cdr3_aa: CASSLSGVIPYEQYF
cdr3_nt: TGTGCCAGCAGCCTTAGCGGGGTGATTCCCTACGAGCAGTACTTC

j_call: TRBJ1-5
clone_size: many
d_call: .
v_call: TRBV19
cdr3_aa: CASSIGQRTPQHF
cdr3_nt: TGTGCCAGTAGTATCGGACAGAGAACGCCCCAGCATTTT

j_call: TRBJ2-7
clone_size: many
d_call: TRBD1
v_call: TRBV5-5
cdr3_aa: CASSWGGQGSYEQYF
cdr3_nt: TGTGCCAGCAGCTGGGGGGGACAGGGATCCTACGAGCAGTACTTC

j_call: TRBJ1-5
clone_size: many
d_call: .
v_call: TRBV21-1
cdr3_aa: CASRDGPGYSNQPQHF
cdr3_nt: TGTGCCAGCAGAGACGGGCCGGGCTATAGCAATCAGCCCCAGCATTTT

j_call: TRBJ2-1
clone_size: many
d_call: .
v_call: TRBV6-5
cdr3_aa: CASSGTLPPYNEQFF
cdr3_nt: TGTGCCAGCAGTGGGACTTTACCCCCCTACAATGAGCAGTTCTTC

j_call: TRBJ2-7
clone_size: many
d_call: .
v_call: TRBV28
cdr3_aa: CASSLVGPGEQYF
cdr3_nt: .

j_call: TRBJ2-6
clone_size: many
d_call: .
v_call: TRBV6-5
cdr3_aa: CASSRTRSSGANVLTF
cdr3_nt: TGTGCCAGCAGCCGGACAAGGAGTTCTGGGGCCAACGTCCTGACTTTC

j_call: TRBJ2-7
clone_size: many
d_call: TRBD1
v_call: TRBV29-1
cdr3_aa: CSAAGTGIYEQYF
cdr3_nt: TGCAGCGCTGCCGGGACAGGGATCTACGAGCAGTACTTC

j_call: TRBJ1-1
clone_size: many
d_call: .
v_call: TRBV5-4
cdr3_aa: CASSLIMTEEAFF
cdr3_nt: TGTGCCAGCAGCTTGATTATGACGGAGGAAGCTTTCTTT

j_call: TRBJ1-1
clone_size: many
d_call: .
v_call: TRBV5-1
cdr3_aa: CASSAGRDTPHTEAFF
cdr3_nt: TGCGCCAGCAGCGCGGGACGGGACACACCTCACACTGAAGCTTTCTTT

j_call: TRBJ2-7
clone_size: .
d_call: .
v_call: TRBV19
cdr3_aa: CASSIGGSFSYEQYF
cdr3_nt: TGTGCCAGTAGTATAGGCGGCAGTTTCTCCTACGAGCAGTACTTC

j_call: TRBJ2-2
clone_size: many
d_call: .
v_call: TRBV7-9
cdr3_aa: CASSSWGELFF
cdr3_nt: TGTGCCAGCAGCAGTTGGGGGGAGCTGTTTTTT

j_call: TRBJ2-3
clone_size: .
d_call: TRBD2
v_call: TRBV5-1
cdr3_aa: CASSLELVAGAGDTQYF
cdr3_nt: TGCGCCAGCAGCTTGGAGTTGGTAGCGGGAGCGGGAGATACGCAGTATTTT

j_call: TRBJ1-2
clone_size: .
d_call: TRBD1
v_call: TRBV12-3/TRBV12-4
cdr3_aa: CAGSPGWTGRGYTF
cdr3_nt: TGTGCCGGCAGCCCGGGGTGGACAGGGCGAGGCTACACCTTC

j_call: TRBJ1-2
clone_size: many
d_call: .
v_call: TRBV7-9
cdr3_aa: CASSLGEYGYTF
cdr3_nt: TGTGCCAGCAGCTTAGGGGAATATGGCTACACCTTC

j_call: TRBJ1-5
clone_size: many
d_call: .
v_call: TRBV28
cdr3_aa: CASSAVPGASKLPQHF
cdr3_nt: TGTGCCAGCAGTGCCGTTCCAGGGGCCTCCAAGTTGCCCCAGCATTTT

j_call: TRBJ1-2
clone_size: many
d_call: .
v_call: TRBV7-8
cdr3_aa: CASSLVQGTGGYTF
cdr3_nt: TGTGCCAGCAGCTTAGTCCAGGGCACGGGAGGCTACACCTTC

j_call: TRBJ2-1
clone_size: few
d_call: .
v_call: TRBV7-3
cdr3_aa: CASSRGSDNEQFF
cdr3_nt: TGTGCCAGCAGCCGCGGGTCTGACAATGAGCAGTTCTTC

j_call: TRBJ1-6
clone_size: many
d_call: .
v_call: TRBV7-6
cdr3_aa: CASSFRVDSPLHF
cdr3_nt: TGTGCCAGCAGCTTTAGGGTTGATTCACCCCTCCACTTT

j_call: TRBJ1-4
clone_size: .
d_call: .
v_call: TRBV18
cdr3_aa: CASSPTGPAREKLFF
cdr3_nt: TGTGCCAGCTCACCAACGGGACCCGCTCGGGAAAAACTGTTTTTT

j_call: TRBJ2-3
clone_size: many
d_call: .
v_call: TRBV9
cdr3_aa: CASSVAGSLYTDTQYF
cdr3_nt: TGTGCCAGCAGCGTAGCTGGTAGCCTCTACACAGATACGCAGTATTTT

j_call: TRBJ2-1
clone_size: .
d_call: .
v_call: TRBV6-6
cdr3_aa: CASSYQRGEQFF
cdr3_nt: TGTGCCAGCAGTTACCAAAGGGGTGAGCAGTTCTTC

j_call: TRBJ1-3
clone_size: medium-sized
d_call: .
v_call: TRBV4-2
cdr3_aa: CASSQVDRGNTIYF
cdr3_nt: TGTGCCAGCAGCCAAGTAGACAGGGGAAACACCATATATTTT

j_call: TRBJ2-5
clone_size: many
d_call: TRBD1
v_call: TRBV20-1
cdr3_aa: CSAYRGDLQETQYF
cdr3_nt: TGCAGTGCCTACAGGGGGGACCTACAAGAGACCCAGTACTTC

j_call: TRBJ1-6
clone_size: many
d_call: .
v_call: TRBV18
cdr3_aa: CASSPAVRDSPLHF
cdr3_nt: TGTGCCAGCTCACCAGCAGTGCGAGATTCACCCCTCCACTTT

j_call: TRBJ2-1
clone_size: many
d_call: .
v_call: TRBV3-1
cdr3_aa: CASSQATSSYNEQFF
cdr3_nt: TGTGCCAGCAGCCAAGCGACTTCGTCCTACAATGAGCAGTTCTTC

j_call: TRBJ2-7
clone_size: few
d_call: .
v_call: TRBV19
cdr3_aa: CASQGDTYEQYF
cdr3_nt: TGTGCCAGTCAAGGGGACACCTACGAGCAGTACTTC

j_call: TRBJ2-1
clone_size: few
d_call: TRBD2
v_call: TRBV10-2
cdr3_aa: CTSSPNAGGSYNEQFF
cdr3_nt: TGCACCAGCAGTCCCAACGCGGGAGGCTCCTACAATGAGCAGTTCTTC

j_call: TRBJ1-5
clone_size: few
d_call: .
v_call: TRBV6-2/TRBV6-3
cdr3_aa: CASSYWAGISNQPQHF
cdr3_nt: TGTGCCAGCAGTTACTGGGCGGGTATTAGCAATCAGCCCCAGCATTTT

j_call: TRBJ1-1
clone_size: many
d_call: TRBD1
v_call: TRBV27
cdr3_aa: CASSFWTGGETFF
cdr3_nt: TGTGCCAGCAGTTTCTGGACAGGGGGCGAAACTTTCTTT

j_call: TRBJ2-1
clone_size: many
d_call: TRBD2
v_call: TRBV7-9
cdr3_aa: CASSLYAGLAGDEQFF
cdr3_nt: TGTGCCAGCAGCCTTTATGCGGGACTAGCGGGCGATGAGCAGTTCTTC

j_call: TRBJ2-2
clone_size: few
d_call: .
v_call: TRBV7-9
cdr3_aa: CASSQAWGELFF
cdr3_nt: TGTGCCAGCAGCCAGGCCTGGGGGGAGCTGTTTTTT

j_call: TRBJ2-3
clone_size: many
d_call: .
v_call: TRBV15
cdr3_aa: CATSVGGSTDTQYF
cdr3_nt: TGTGCCACCAGCGTCGGGGGTAGCACAGATACGCAGTATTTT

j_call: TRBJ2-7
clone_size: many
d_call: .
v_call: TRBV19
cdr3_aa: CASSTGPRVEQYF
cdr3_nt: TGTGCCAGTAGTACAGGGCCCCGGGTCGAGCAGTACTTC

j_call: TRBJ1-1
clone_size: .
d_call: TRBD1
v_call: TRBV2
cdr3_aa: CASKGQVNTEAFF
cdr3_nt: TGTGCCAGCAAGGGACAGGTGAACACTGAAGCTTTCTTT

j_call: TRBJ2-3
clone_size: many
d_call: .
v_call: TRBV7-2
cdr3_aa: CASSLSVPNWLRTDTQYF
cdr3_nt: TGTGCCAGCAGCTTATCGGTTCCTAACTGGCTACGCACAGATACGCAGTATTTT

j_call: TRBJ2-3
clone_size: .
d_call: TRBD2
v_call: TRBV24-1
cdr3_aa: CATSGTSGSADTQYF
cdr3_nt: TGTGCCACCAGTGGAACTAGCGGGTCCGCAGATACGCAGTATTTT

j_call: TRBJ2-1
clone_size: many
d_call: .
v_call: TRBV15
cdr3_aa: CATSRDKLYNEQFF
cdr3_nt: TGTGCCACCAGCAGAGATAAACTATACAATGAGCAGTTCTTC

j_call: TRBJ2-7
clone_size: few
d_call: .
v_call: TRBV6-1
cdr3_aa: CASSERTAYEQYF
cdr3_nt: TGTGCCAGCAGTGAGAGGACTGCCTACGAGCAGTACTTC

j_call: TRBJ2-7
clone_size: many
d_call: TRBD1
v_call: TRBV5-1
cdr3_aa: CASSAGTGPLYEQYF
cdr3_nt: TGCGCCAGCAGCGCCGGGACAGGGCCTTTATACGAGCAGTACTTC

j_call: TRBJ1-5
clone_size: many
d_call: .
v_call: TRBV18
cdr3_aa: CASSPSATGNQPQHF
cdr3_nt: TGTGCCAGCTCACCTTCCGCGACAGGCAATCAGCCCCAGCATTTT

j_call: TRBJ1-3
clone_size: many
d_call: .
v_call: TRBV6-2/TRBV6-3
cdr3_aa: CASTEGLIPGNTIYF
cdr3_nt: TGTGCCAGCACCGAGGGACTGATCCCTGGAAACACCATATATTTT

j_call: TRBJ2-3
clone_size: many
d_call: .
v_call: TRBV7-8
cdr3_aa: CASSLSETTDTQYF
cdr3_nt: TGTGCCAGCAGTCTTAGCGAAACCACAGATACGCAGTATTTT

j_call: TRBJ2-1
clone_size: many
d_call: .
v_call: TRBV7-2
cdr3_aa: CASRLGVASSYNEQFF
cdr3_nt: TGTGCCAGCAGGTTGGGGGTGGCTAGCTCCTACAATGAGCAGTTCTTC

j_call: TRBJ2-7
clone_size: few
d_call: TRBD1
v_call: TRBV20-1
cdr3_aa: CSASSPDRAEQYF
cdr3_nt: TGCAGTGCTAGCTCACCAGACAGGGCCGAGCAGTACTTC

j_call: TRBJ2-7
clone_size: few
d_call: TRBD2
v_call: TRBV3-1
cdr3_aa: CASSLRTSGKSYEQYF
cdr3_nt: TGTGCCAGCAGCCTCCGGACTAGCGGCAAATCCTACGAGCAGTACTTC

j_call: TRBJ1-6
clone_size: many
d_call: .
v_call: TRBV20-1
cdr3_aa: CSATGANSPLHF
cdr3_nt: TGCAGTGCTACAGGGGCGAATTCACCCCTCCACTTT

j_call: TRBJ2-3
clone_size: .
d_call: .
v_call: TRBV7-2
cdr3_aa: CASSLSRSIDTQYF
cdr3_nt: TGTGCCAGCAGCTTAAGTCGTAGTATAGATACGCAGTATTTT

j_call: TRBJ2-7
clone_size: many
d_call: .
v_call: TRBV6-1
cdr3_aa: CASSSGQGRAYEQYF
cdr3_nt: TGTGCCAGCAGTTCCGGGCAGGGAAGGGCTTACGAGCAGTACTTC

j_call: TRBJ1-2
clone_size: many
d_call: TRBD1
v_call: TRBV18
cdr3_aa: CASSPGQGAEYGYTF
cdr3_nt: TGTGCCAGCTCACCAGGACAGGGGGCGGAGTATGGCTACACCTTC

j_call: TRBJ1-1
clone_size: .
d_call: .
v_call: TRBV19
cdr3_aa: CASSMLGPTEAFF
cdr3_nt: TGTGCCAGTAGTATGCTGGGGCCCACTGAAGCTTTCTTT

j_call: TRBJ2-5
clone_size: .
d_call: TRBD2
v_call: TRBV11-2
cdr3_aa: CASSLLAGYQETQYF
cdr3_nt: TGTGCCAGCAGTTTATTAGCGGGGTACCAAGAGACCCAGTACTTC

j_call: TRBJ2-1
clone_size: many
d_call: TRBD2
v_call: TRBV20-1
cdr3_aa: CSAPWLAGLEQFF
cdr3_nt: TGCAGTGCTCCTTGGCTAGCGGGCCTAGAGCAGTTCTTC